This T cell receptor beta chain appears in the sequencing data of a study of blood T cell repertoires in COVID-19. Generated by immunoSEQ multiplex PCR, the TCRdb table keeps only in-frame clones and is missing some. Of about 240,000 clones in the sample, 83% were seen once. Cohorts were based on clinical histories the participants reported. J lost 2 bases, V lost 1 base, and 11 bases had no gene match. From germline, CDR1 is SGHVS and CDR2 FNYEAQ. The CDR3 runs to 18 residues. The clonotype was recovered from a woman aged 40 to 50 who had been exposed to COVID-19. V and J are TRBV7-6 and TRBJ2-3; TRBD2 aligns across 8 bases. Sequencing was done on a sample of PBMCs or T cells enriched from blood (not recorded which). CDR3 nucleotides: TGTGCCAGCAGCTTAGTGGTTGGGGCGGGGGGTTTCACAGATACGCAGTATTTT. It encodes CASSLVVGAGGFTDTQYF.